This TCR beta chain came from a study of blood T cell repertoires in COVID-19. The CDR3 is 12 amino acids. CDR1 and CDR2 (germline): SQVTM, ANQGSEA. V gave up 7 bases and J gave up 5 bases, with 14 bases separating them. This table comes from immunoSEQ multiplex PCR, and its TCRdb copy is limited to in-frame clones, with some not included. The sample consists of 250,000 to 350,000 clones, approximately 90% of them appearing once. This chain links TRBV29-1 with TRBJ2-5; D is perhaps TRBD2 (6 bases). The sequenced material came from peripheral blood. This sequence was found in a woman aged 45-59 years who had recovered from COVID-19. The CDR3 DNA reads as TGCAGCGCCGGAGGGTTCATGGAGACCCAGTACTTC. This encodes CSAGGFMETQYF.